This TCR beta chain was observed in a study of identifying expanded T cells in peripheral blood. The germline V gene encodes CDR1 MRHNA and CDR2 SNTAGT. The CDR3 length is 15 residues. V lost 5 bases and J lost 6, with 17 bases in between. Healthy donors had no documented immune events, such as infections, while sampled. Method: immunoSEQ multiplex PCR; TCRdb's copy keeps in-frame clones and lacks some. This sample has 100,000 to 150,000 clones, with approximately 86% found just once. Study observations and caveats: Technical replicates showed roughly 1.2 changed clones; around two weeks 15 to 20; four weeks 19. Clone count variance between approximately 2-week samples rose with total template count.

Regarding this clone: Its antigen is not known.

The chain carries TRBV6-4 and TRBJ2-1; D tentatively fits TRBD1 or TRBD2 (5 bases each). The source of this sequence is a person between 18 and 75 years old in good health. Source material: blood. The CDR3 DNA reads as TGTGCCAGCAGTTCCCGGGACGGGGAAGTCAATGAGCAGTTCTTC. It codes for CASSSRDGEVNEQFF.